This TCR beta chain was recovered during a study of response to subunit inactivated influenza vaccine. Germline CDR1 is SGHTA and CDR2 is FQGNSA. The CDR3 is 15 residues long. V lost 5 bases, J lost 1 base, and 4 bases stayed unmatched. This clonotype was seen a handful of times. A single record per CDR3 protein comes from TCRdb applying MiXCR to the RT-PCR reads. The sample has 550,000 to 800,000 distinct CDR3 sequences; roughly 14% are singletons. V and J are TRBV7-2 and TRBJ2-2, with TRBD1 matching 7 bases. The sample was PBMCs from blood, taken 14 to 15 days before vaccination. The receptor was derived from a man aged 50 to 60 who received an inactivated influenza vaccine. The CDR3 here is CASSGTAQNTGELFF. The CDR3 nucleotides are TGTGCCAGCAGCGGGACAGCACAGAACACCGGGGAGCTGTTTTTT.